This T cell receptor (beta chain) was identified in a study of blood T cell repertoires in COVID-19. Overall study: Cohort 3 recovery required two negative PCRs, clearance, or symptom resolution.

Ages ranged from roughly 18 to 100 years, with residence in around 24 US areas. This CDR3 contains 16 residues. Trimming removed 5 bases from V and 10 bases from J, with 25 bases in between. CDR1 is SGHVS, CDR2 FNYEAQ, per germline. Profiling relied on immunoSEQ multiplex PCR, and the TCRdb table lists in-frame clones only, not all of them. The sample holds fewer than 200,000 clones, 70% to 85% seen once. The chain carries TRBV7-6 and TRBJ2-3; TRBD2 might be the D (6 bases). This clonotype originated in a woman in her 70s in a cohort exposed to, infected with or recovered from COVID-19 (not recorded which). Input material: PBMCs or T cells enriched from blood (not recorded which). The CDR3 DNA sequence: TGTGCCAGCAGCCTGCTACTAGCAGCCTTCCTTGGGGCGCAGTATTTT. Protein: CASSLLLAAFLGAQYF.